The T cell receptor beta chain described here comes from a study of human T cells and chemical hapten exposure. Study-wide background: Small differences in pooled library volume mainly drove the variation in TCR yields per sample.

MiXCR was run by TCRdb on the RACE reads, yielding one entry per CDR3 protein. The sample has about 120,000 distinct CDR3 sequences, roughly 13% seen once. Time point denoted: patch test 1, 2 weeks after DPC sensitization. Treatment: therapeutic diphenylcyclopropenone sensitization with weekly scalp DPC. CDR3 length: 13 amino acids. Germline loops: CDR1 KGHSH, CDR2 LQKENI. Between the trimmed V and J ends, which lost 4 bases and 5 bases, there was a span of 9 bases. The sample consisted of whole blood, taken in connection with sensitization to the hapten diphenylcyclopropenone (DPC). The genes are TRBV18 and TRBJ1-5; unclear D gene. This receptor was identified in a man aged 18 to 29 with alopecia areata. Some clones in this sample may be carry-over from other donors' samples. The CDR3 sequence is CASSRSGDQPQHF. The DNA for the CDR3 is TGTGCCAGCTCACGCAGTGGGGATCAGCCCCAGCATTTT.